This T cell receptor (beta chain) derives from a study of T cells in Graves' hyperthyroidism and ophthalmopathy (dated by TCRdb to the late 2010s). For context, the study as a whole: Peripheral blood was sampled at the time of initial diagnosis, prior to any treatment. TCR V-J signatures able to tell the groups apart were searched for in a discovery cohort of more than 90 patients, of whom more than 40 had Graves' ophthalmopathy and under 65 had stable Graves' hyperthyroidism. An independent validation cohort of around 20 hyperthyroidism patients and approximately 15 patients who later progressed to ophthalmopathy tested prospective prediction of ophthalmopathy. The 90 to 100 discovery patients were randomly divided into training and test sets at a 7:3 ratio. The study also compared thyroid tissue and blood T-cell repertoires from several Graves' hyperthyroidism patients. After blood sampling, hyperthyroidism patients were treated with methimazole at a starting dose of 30 mg daily, and ophthalmopathy patients were treated with high-dose intravenous methylprednisolone. TCR Vbeta CDR3 sequencing of 140 or so peripheral blood samples (43 ophthalmopathy, under 80 hyperthyroidism and roughly 17 progressor patients) is reported in the paper. What the study reported, not specific to this receptor: In cross-validation, a model built on a 13 V-J signature told ophthalmopathy apart from stable hyperthyroidism with 85% to 90% sensitivity and roughly 81% specificity, and in testing the same model reached 80%/75%. Sample size was not statistically predetermined, and blinding of investigators to group allocation was not performed. Most expanded thyroid clonotypes (frequency above 0.001) were also detected in blood, a finding suggesting that blood repertoires may reflect thyroid immune responses. In validation, progression to ophthalmopathy was predicted by the model with nearly 71% sensitivity and 72% to 80% specificity, a median of about 6 months before onset.

Regarding this clonotype: The antigen it binds to is not known. Per-nucleotide qualities are absent, and no much larger clonotype sits a single base away.

Ophthalmopathy patients had moderately to severely active disease, Clinical Activity Score of at least 3, NOSPECS grade of at least 4, and duration under 3 months. Any patient with an uncontrolled infection, another autoimmune disease, pregnancy or lactation was excluded. Diagnoses were established on the basis of clinical symptoms, serum thyroxine and TRAb, thyroid ultrasound, and orbital computed tomography. PBMCs were separated from 10 ml of fresh peripheral blood using Ficoll-Paque density gradient centrifugation. Total RNA was extracted with Trizol reagent, and quality was checked on an Agilent 2100 Bioanalyzer. Amplification of TCR beta CDR3 regions was carried out from RNA transcripts. A first-round RT-PCR of the TCR CDR3 used the HTBI primer set with the Qiagen OneStep RT-PCR kit. A second multiplex PCR round built the libraries, followed by size selection and purification. The libraries were sequenced on an Illumina HiSeq2000 using paired-end 100 bp reads. In the original analysis: Raw data were processed with SOAPnuke, discarding reads with adapters, uncalled bases, mean Phred below 15, or no exact constant-primer or identifier match. High-quality paired reads were merged using COPE v1.2.5, and each unique nucleotide sequence was defined as a clonotype. Clonotypes were aligned to IMGT TRBV, TRBD and TRBJ reference segments using MiTCR v1.1. The analysis was restricted to V-J combinations with a frequency above 0.0001, which together covered 99.2% of the repertoires. The TCS score was defined as F50 (clonal expansion) divided by E x V (chaos), with BLOSUM62-based TCRdist calculated between CDR3 peptides within each V-J. Welch's t-statistics and random forest reduced just over 500 V-J features to about 13, which were used in a naive Bayes classifier (R e1071). TCRdb reworked the public reads: Q25 trimming with fastp, MiXCR clone assembly, productive beta chains retained. Identical CDR3 protein sequences are pooled into one entry, listed with their most common genes and DNA. For this entry, the V and J calls and clone size follow TCRdb and not the study's own pipeline. The sample includes about 370,000 distinct CDR3 sequences, with about 15% observed a single time. The ten largest make up around 20% of the sample.

From V the trimming removes 0 bases and from J it removes 8 bases, while the gene matches leave 13 bases of the junction unaccounted for. From cysteine to phenylalanine, the CDR3 is 17 amino acids long. The only DNA kept is the CDR3, 51 bases in frame from the first base. The CDR1 and CDR2 encoded by the germline V gene are SGHRS and YFSETQ. Sequenced sample: blood. The chain uses TRBV5-1 and TRBJ2-2; 7 bases in the middle match TRBD2. The sequence came from a woman aged 55-69 years with Graves' ophthalmopathy. The CDR3 region reads CASSLATLGGASGELFF. The DNA sequence is given as TGCGCCAGCAGCTTGGCCACGCTGGGAGGGGCGAGTGGGGAGCTGTTTTTT.